A single sample gave rise to the 12 T cell receptor beta chains below, sequenced in a study of cytomegalovirus exposure and HLA in healthy donors. 60 Vbeta and 13 Jbeta primers were used in PCR. Repertoires were generated with immunoSEQ multiplex PCR, while TCRdb's copy carries only in-frame clones and drops some. The sample has some 160,000 clones; 80% to 90% are singletons. The sequenced sample was PBMCs. These receptors all come from a woman in her thirties or forties in good health and CMV-seropositive.

V and J are TRBV28 and TRBJ1-2, with D unresolved. There are 14 residues in the CDR3. V was pared by 2 bases and J by 4 bases, with 11 bases between. In germline, CDR1 is MDHEN, CDR2 SYDVKM. The CDR3 loop reads CASSLRPEGYGYTF. DNA of the CDR3: TGTGCCAGCAGTTTACGACCAGAGGGCTATGGCTACACCTTC.

A remark on this clone: This may come from a read error, since a much larger clone is one base off. The chain couples TRBV28 to TRBJ1-6; 7 bases map to TRBD1. The CDR3 covers 14 residues. In germline, CDR1 is MDHEN, CDR2 SYDVKM. V shed 6 bases and J 4 bases; nucleotides not matched to a gene: 3. For the CDR3, the DNA is TGTGCCAGCAGCCTGGGACAGTATAATTCACCCCTCCACTTT. This gives the protein CASSLGQYNSPLHF.

This chain connects TRBV7-2 to TRBJ2-7; D may be TRBD2 (6 bases). Germline V gene lookup returns CDR1 SGHTA and CDR2 FQGNSA. Trimming removed 2 bases from V and 3 bases from J, with 8 bases in between. The CDR3 runs to 13 residues. As DNA, the CDR3 is TGTGCCAGCAGCTTACCGGGAGTCTACGAGCAGTACTTC. Its protein is CASSLPGVYEQYF.

The J gene is TRBJ2-5, the V gene TRBV7-2, with 11 bases identical to TRBD2. This CDR3 is 18 amino acids long. CDR1 SGHTA and CDR2 FQGNSA come from the germline V gene. With V trimmed by 4 bases and J by 4 bases, 14 bases remained unmatched. Here the CDR3 reads CASSSGRLAGGVGETQYF. The CDR3 region has the DNA TGTGCCAGCAGCTCGGGCCGGCTAGCGGGGGGTGTAGGAGAGACCCAGTACTTC.

V usage is TRBV2 and J usage is TRBJ2-7, with 8 bases that match TRBD2. Looked up from germline, CDR1 is SNHLY and CDR2 is FYNNEI. V shed 6 bases, J shed 4 bases, and the junction held 11 bases outside the gene matches. The CDR3 has 15 amino acids. In nucleotides, the CDR3 is TGTGCCAGCAGCCCTGGGCGGGGGGCCCAATACGAGCAGTACTTC. It yields the protein CASSPGRGAQYEQYF. Full variable domain (remainder filled in from reference TRBV2 and TRBJ2-7): EPEVTQTPSHQVTQMGQEVILRCVPISNHLYFYWYRQILGQKVEFLVSFYNNEISEKSEIFDDQFSVERPDGSNFTLKIRSTKLEDSAMYFCASSPGRGAQYEQYFGPGTRLTVT.

The chain has TRBV18 and TRBJ2-7, with 8 bases lining up with TRBD2. CDR1 KGHSH and CDR2 LQKENI come from the germline V gene. CDR3 size: 12 residues. The trim removed 8 bases at V and 2 bases at J, leaving 2 bases unmatched. Written as DNA, the CDR3 is TGTGCCAGCCGGGGGGGGGCCTACGAGCAGTACTTC. Protein sequence: CASRGGAYEQYF. Supplemented by reference TRBV18 and TRBJ2-7, the full variable domain reads NAGVMQNPRHLVRRRGQEARLRCSPMKGHSHVYWYRQLPEEGLKFMVYLQKENIIDESGMPKERFSAEFPKEGPSILRIQQVVRGDSAAYFCASRGGAYEQYFGPGTRLTVT.

CDR3 protein: CASKEGGRAGEQFF. Here the CDR3 DNA reads TGTGCCAGCAAGGAGGGCGGGAGAGCGGGTGAGCAGTTCTTC. V gene TRBV28 combines with J gene TRBJ2-1; 7 nucleotides align to TRBD2. V was pared by 7 bases and J by 9 bases, with 12 bases of the junction left unmatched. Germline V lookup: CDR1 MDHEN, CDR2 SYDVKM. The length of the CDR3 is 14 residues.

This clone was seen more than once but under ten times. V usage is TRBV4-2 and J usage is TRBJ2-3; D perhaps matches TRBD1 (6 bases). The CDR3 length is 15 residues. Germline-derived CDR1 and CDR2 are LGHNA and YNFKEQ. V was clipped by 0 bases and J by 8 bases, with 15 bases between them. The CDR3 coding sequence is TGTGCCAGCAGCCAAGATGGGACAACCGGGGTTACGCAGTATTTT. Translating gives CASSQDGTTGVTQYF.

On this clone itself: Germline and junction disagree at one end, which may indicate a read error. This chain uses TRBV19 with TRBJ1-4; possible D gene TRBD1, 6 bases. Germline V lookup: CDR1 LNHDA, CDR2 SQIVND (reference sequence). This CDR3 is built from 14 residues. Written as DNA, the CDR3 is TGTGCCAATAGTACGGAAGTCAGGGGTGAAAAACTGTTTTTT. Translation gives CANSTEVRGEKLFF.

The chain links TRBV27 to TRBJ2-5; 7 bases are a match to TRBD1. The J call may be incorrect, as the DNA end agrees better with TRBJ2-7. From germline, CDR1 is MNHEY and CDR2 SMNVEV (reference sequence). This CDR3 is built from 14 residues. The CDR3 sequence: CASSAGDSSYEQYF. CDR3 in DNA: TGTGCCAGCAGTGCCGGGGACAGTTCCTACGAGCAGTACTTC.

The chain couples TRBV6-5 to TRBJ2-7; D possibly corresponds to TRBD1 (5 bases). This CDR3 region has 14 residues. Germline CDR1 is MNHEY and CDR2 is SVGAGI. V was cut by 4 bases and J by 0 bases, with 10 bases left in between. CDR3 nucleotide sequence: TGTGCCAGCAGTTTCGACAGAAACTCCTACGAGCAGTACTTC. Amino acid sequence: CASSFDRNSYEQYF.

J is TRBJ2-7 and V is TRBV28; 7 bases are shared with TRBD1. The CDR3 has 15 residues. With V trimmed by 6 bases and J by 3 bases, 11 bases remained unmatched. Germline CDR1 MDHEN, CDR2 SYDVKM. The CDR3 coding sequence is TGTGCCAGCAGCATAACAGGGGCCTTTCTCTACGAGCAGTACTTC. Its translation is CASSITGAFLYEQYF. Together with reference TRBV28 and TRBJ2-7, the CDR3 gives the full variable domain: DVKVTQSSRYLVKRTGEKVFLECVQDMDHENMFWYRQDPGLGLRLIYFSYDVKMKEKGDIPEGYSVSREKKERFSLILESASTNQTSMYLCASSITGAFLYEQYFGPGTRLTVT.